This record looks at one TCR beta chain sequence and its context. This entry is derived from a study of blood T cell repertoires in COVID-19. Turning to the study itself: Samples came from the United States, Italy and Spain, spanning acute and convalescent COVID-19. Nucleic acid was either cDNA or gDNA, and it came from T cells, B-cell-depleted T cells, or PBMCs.

Trimming took off 3 bases at V and 1 base at J, with 10 bases between the two ends. Germline V gene data show CDR1 as DFQATT and CDR2 as SNEGSKA (reference sequence). The CDR3 has 15 residues. Per the original methods: Estimation of nucleated cell counts was performed using reference gene primer amplification. The protocol was immunoSEQ multiplex PCR, while the TCRdb copy is restricted to in-frame clones and leaves out a portion. The V and J calls and the clone size are those of that table, but D and trimming were determined from the DNA. The table includes 150,000 to 200,000 clones, roughly 87% detected once.

The TCR was taken from a woman in her 70s with acute or convalescent COVID-19. The chain uses TRBV20-1 and TRBJ1-6; D perhaps matches TRBD1 (5 bases). The sample consisted of peripheral blood. The CDR3 sequence: CSASGTGSYNSPLHF. The CDR3 coding sequence is TGCAGTGCTAGTGGGACGGGGTCCTATAATTCACCCCTCCACTTT.